The 23 T cell receptor beta chains presented below share a single source sample, sequenced in a study of blood T cell repertoires in COVID-19. Here immunoSEQ multiplex PCR was the method, and the copy in TCRdb shows in-frame clones only, minus some. The data contain some 170,000 clones, approximately 88% of them singletons. Material for sequencing was peripheral blood. These TCRs come from a woman of 80 years or more with active or convalescent COVID-19.

The rearrangement joins TRBV5-4 to TRBJ2-3; TRBD2 agrees at 9 bases. Germline loops: CDR1 SGHNT, CDR2 YYREEE (reference sequence). Trimming took 1 base from V and 7 from J; bases not matched to a gene: 10. The length of the CDR3 is 16 residues. CDR3 in DNA: TGTGCCAGCAGCTTGCCTGAGCGGGGGGCAGGAAATACGCAGTATTTT. Translating it yields CASSLPERGAGNTQYF.

This chain uses TRBV12-3 or TRBV12-4 with TRBJ1-2; D remains unclear. The CDR3 consists of 13 residues. V was shortened by 2 bases and J by 4 bases, with 8 bases between the two germline ends. The DNA of the CDR3 is TGTGCCAGCAGTTTAACGGGTGGCTATGGCTACACCTTC. This translates into CASSLTGGYGYTF.

This clone was recorded once. The chain uses TRBV6-2 or TRBV6-3 and TRBJ2-1, with D possibly matching TRBD1 (5 bases). V was pared by 2 bases and J by 7 bases, with 12 bases between. CDR1 MNHEY and CDR2 SVGEGT come from the germline V gene. The CDR3 runs to 14 residues. CDR3 bases: TGTGCCAGCAGTTACGGCAGGGTATTGAATGAGCAGTTCTTC. Translated: CASSYGRVLNEQFF.

This sequence joins TRBV5-1 and TRBJ1-1; 7 positions agree with TRBD1. CDR3 size: 15 residues. Germline loops: CDR1 SGHRS, CDR2 YFSETQ. Trimming took 3 bases from V and 0 from J; bases not matched to a gene: 5. DNA of the CDR3: TGCGCCAGCAGCTCGGCGGGACAGATGAACACTGAAGCTTTCTTT. This codes for CASSSAGQMNTEAFF. The whole variable domain, filled in from reference TRBV5-1 and TRBJ1-1, reads KAGVTQTPRYLIKTRGQQVTLSCSPISGHRSVSWYQQTPGQGLQFLFEYFSETQRNKGNFPGRFSGRQFSNSRSEMNVSTLELGDSALYLCASSSAGQMNTEAFFGQGTRLTVV.

This clone was counted a single time. The chain is built from TRBV7-2 and TRBJ1-5, with D perhaps TRBD1 (6 bases). CDR1 is SGHTA and CDR2 is FQGNSA in the germline V gene. Deletions cut 4 bases from V and 7 bases from J, with 11 bases between. The CDR3 totals 13 residues. The CDR3 spells CASSSEGGQPQHF. CDR3 DNA sequence: TGTGCCAGCAGCTCGGAGGGGGGGCAGCCCCAGCATTTT.

The rearrangement uses TRBV10-3 and TRBJ1-1; D call uncertain. The germline gives CDR1 ENHRY, CDR2 SYGVKD. Trimming pared 9 bases from V and 1 base from J, leaving 12 bases between. The CDR3 has 13 residues. The CDR3 bases are TGTGCCATGACGTCGGCAGGGAACACTGAAGCTTTCTTT. It specifies CAMTSAGNTEAFF.

The genes are TRBV7-9 and TRBJ2-5; 8 bases match TRBD1. Germline V gene lookup returns CDR1 SEHNR and CDR2 FQNEAQ (reference sequence). This CDR3 region has 16 residues. V shed 5 bases and J 1 base; nucleotides not matched to a gene: 9. CDR3 loop: CASSRAIQGAQETQYF. The CDR3 DNA reads TGTGCCAGCAGCCGGGCTATTCAGGGGGCCCAAGAGACCCAGTACTTC. The complete variable domain, with remaining parts taken from reference TRBV7-9 and TRBJ2-5, reads DTGVSQNPRHKITKRGQNVTFRCDPISEHNRLYWYRQTLGQGPEFLTYFQNEAQLEKSRLLSDRFSAERPKGSFSTLEIQRTEQGDSAMYLCASSRAIQGAQETQYFGPGTRLLVL.

The chain has TRBV12-5 and TRBJ1-2; TRBD1 agrees at 9 bases. This CDR3 comprises 14 residues. Losses at the gene ends were 9 bases for V and 6 bases for J; bases not matched to a gene: 11. In germline, CDR1 is LGHNT, CDR2 FRNRAP. The CDR3 DNA sequence: TGTGCTAGCTCAAAACGGGACAGGGCTAATGGCTACACCTTC. Its translation: CASSKRDRANGYTF.

A few counts support this clone. The CDR3 loop is CARCGGGSYQPQHF. In nucleotides, the CDR3 is TGCGCCCGCTGCGGGGGGGGCTCTTATCAGCCCCAGCATTTT. The rearrangement uses TRBV10-2 and TRBJ1-5, with D possibly matching TRBD1 (6 bases). Germline CDR1 reads WSHSY; CDR2 reads SAAADI. CDR3 length equals 14 residues. V lost 11 bases and J 5 bases, leaving 19 bases between the germline ends.

V and J are TRBV4-3 and TRBJ1-2; 7 bases fit TRBD1. V dropped 0 bases and J dropped 5; count of bases not matched to a gene: 9. The CDR3 contains 16 residues. Germline assignment: CDR1 LGHNA and CDR2 YSLEER. CDR3 nucleotides: TGCGCCAGCAGCCAAGAAGTATCGGGACAGATATATGGCTACACCTTC. Protein product: CASSQEVSGQIYGYTF.

In this sample, this clone turned up a few times. This sequence joins TRBV24-1 and TRBJ2-5; 7 nucleotides agree with TRBD2. CDR1 and CDR2 from the germline V gene are KGHDR and SFDVKD. V was pared by 4 bases and J by 2 bases, with 0 bases of the junction left unmatched. The CDR3 spans 13 residues. CDR3 residues: CATSDGGQETQYF. As DNA, the CDR3 is TGTGCCACCAGTGACGGGGGGCAAGAGACCCAGTACTTC.

The chain employs TRBV7-9 and TRBJ2-5; D remains unclear. This CDR3 contains 13 residues. Per the germline V gene, CDR1 is SEHNR and CDR2 is FQNEAQ (reference sequence). V gave up 2 bases and J gave up 4 bases, with 8 bases separating them. The CDR3 sequence is CASSLQLSETQYF. The CDR3 nucleotides read TGTGCCAGCAGCTTACAGTTATCAGAGACCCAGTACTTC.

The chain couples TRBV6-6 to TRBJ1-4, with a tentative D call TRBD1 (5 bases). This CDR3 contains 14 residues. Germline CDR1 MNHNY, CDR2 SVGAGI (reference sequence). V lost 6 bases and J 3 bases, leaving 11 bases between the germline ends. CDR3 bases: TGTGCCAGCAGGATGACAGCAGCTAATGAAAAACTGTTTTTT. Translating gives CASRMTAANEKLFF.

The J gene is TRBJ2-3, the V gene TRBV7-9, with a tentative D call TRBD2 (5 bases). The CDR3 runs 16 residues. Germline loops: CDR1 SEHNR, CDR2 FQNEAQ (reference sequence). The ends were cut back, 2 bases at V and 0 bases at J, with 12 bases in the middle. CDR3 residues: CASSLRGSTSTDTQYF. The CDR3 DNA reads TGTGCCAGCAGCTTACGGGGTAGTACTAGCACAGATACGCAGTATTTT.

CDR3 DNA: TGCGCCAGCAGGCCTACAGGGGGCGCCGACTATGGCTACACCTTC. This encodes CASRPTGGADYGYTF. The genes are TRBV5-1 and TRBJ1-2, with 9 positions matching TRBD1. CDR1 and CDR2 from the germline V gene are SGHRS and YFSETQ. Germline trimming cut 5 bases from V and 3 bases from J; bases unmatched to any gene: 8. The CDR3 has 15 amino acids. Variable domain in full (rest from reference TRBV5-1 and TRBJ1-2): KAGVTQTPRYLIKTRGQQVTLSCSPISGHRSVSWYQQTPGQGLQFLFEYFSETQRNKGNFPGRFSGRQFSNSRSEMNVSTLELGDSALYLCASRPTGGADYGYTFGSGTRLTVV.

V is TRBV27 and J is TRBJ1-1; no clear D gene. Trimming took 4 bases from V and 10 from J, leaving 13 bases between them. This CDR3 has 12 residues. Germline V gene sequence: CDR1 MNHEY, CDR2 SMNVEV (reference sequence). CDR3 amino acids: CASSSFGLRAFF. Here the CDR3 DNA reads TGTGCCAGCAGTTCCTTTGGGCTAAGAGCTTTCTTT.

This clone was detected only once. A read error may account for a junction end that differs from germline. The chain is built from TRBV7-2 and TRBJ2-7, with D possibly TRBD2 on 5 matching bases. Germline V CDR1 and CDR2: SGHTA, FQGNSA. This CDR3 has 14 amino acids. CDR3 residues: CASSLAWSSYEQYF. CDR3 nucleotides: TGTGCCAGCAGCCTAGCCTGGAGCTCCTACGAGCAGTACTTC.

This rearrangement joins TRBV11-2 to TRBJ2-6; 8 nucleotides match TRBD1. Germline CDR1 is SGHAT and CDR2 is FQNNGV. The CDR3 sequence is 19 residues long. V shed 4 bases and J 0 bases; nucleotides not matched to a gene: 11. The CDR3 DNA reads TGTGCCAGCAGCTCGATACGGGCAGGGGGCTACTCTGGGGCCAACGTCCTGACTTTC. Translation: CASSSIRAGGYSGANVLTF.

The chain employs TRBV5-1 and TRBJ2-7; 8 bases map to TRBD1. Germline V gene data show CDR1 as SGHRS and CDR2 as YFSETQ. V was pared by 4 bases and J by 3 bases, with 12 bases of the junction left unmatched. The CDR3 is made up of 16 amino acids. The CDR3 reads CASSHGQGHGLYEQYF. Here the CDR3 DNA reads TGCGCCAGCAGCCATGGACAGGGCCATGGACTCTACGAGCAGTACTTC. Supplemented by reference TRBV5-1 and TRBJ2-7, the full variable domain reads KAGVTQTPRYLIKTRGQQVTLSCSPISGHRSVSWYQQTPGQGLQFLFEYFSETQRNKGNFPGRFSGRQFSNSRSEMNVSTLELGDSALYLCASSHGQGHGLYEQYFGPGTRLTVT.

The chain employs TRBV4-3 and TRBJ2-5, with D possibly matching TRBD2 (5 bases). Germline loops: CDR1 LGHNA, CDR2 YSLEER. Trimming left V 3 bases short and J 5 bases short, with 10 bases between. The CDR3 totals 13 residues. The CDR3 reads CASSHRTFETQYF. CDR3 sequence (DNA): TGCGCCAGCAGCCATCGGACTTTTGAGACCCAGTACTTC.

The chain uses TRBV19 and TRBJ1-6; 7 bases fit TRBD1. The germline CDR1 and CDR2 sequences are LNHDA and SQIVND (reference sequence). CDR3 length: 14 residues. The V and J ends lost 4 bases and 6 bases, in that order; junction bases with no gene match: 3. The CDR3 DNA is TGTGCCAGTAGTAGCGACAGGGTTAATTCACCCCTCCACTTT. Protein: CASSSDRVNSPLHF.

This clone was seen a handful of times. J is TRBJ1-2 and V is TRBV11-2, with 11 bases aligning to TRBD1. V was pared by 1 base and J by 8 bases, with 12 bases of the junction left unmatched. Per the germline V gene, CDR1 is SGHAT and CDR2 is FQNNGV. There are 17 residues in the CDR3. CDR3 bases: TGTGCCAGCAGCTTAGTGGGACAGGGGGACCTTACGGGAGGCTACACCTTC. Residues: CASSLVGQGDLTGGYTF.

This clone was counted once. The chain couples TRBV7-2 to TRBJ2-1; a weak D match, TRBD1 (5 bases). The CDR3 loop spans 14 amino acids. The germline V gene encodes CDR1 SGHTA and CDR2 FQGNSA. Trimming shortened V by 2 bases and J by 15 bases, and 20 bases separated the two germline ends. CDR3 bases: TGTGCCAGCAGCTTAACGTCTCAGGGTTATGATTTGTTCTTC. Translated, it gives CASSLTSQGYDLFF.